This T cell receptor beta chain was identified in a study of blood T cell repertoires in COVID-19. Looking at the study overall: T cells, B-cell-depleted T cells, or PBMCs provided the cDNA or gDNA that served as material.

Per the original data handling: Using reference gene primer amplification, nucleated cell counts were estimated. The method was immunoSEQ multiplex PCR; TCRdb's version includes in-frame clones alone and lacks a portion of them. V, J and clone size are those of that table, while D and trimming were read from the DNA. The data show some 69,000 clones, 75% to 85% seen once. This clone was counted once. The CDR3 totals 13 residues. The V segment lost 8 bases and the J segment 2 bases; nucleotides outside the gene matches: 4. Germline V gene lookup returns CDR1 SQVTM and CDR2 ANQGSEA. The rearrangement links TRBV29-1 to TRBJ2-1; 9 positions match TRBD2. The clonotype comes from a woman between 70 and 85 years old with acute or convalescent COVID-19. The source material was peripheral blood. CDR3: CSTIAGAYNEQFF. In nucleotides, the CDR3 is TGCAGCACTATAGCGGGGGCCTACAATGAGCAGTTCTTC.